This TCR beta chain was sequenced in a study of T and B cells in COVID-19 patients. TRB was amplified from around 250-460 ng of blood genomic DNA. Germline V gene data show CDR1 as LNHDA and CDR2 as SQIVND (reference sequence). The CDR3 loop spans 15 amino acids. The V end lost 1 base, the J end lost 4 bases, and 13 bases lay between the germline ends. This clonotype showed up many times. BIOMED2 TRB-A/B primer pools were used in multiplex TRB PCR. A single record per CDR3 protein comes from TCRdb applying MiXCR to the multiplex PCR reads. The data hold roughly 25,000 distinct CDR3 sequences, with around a third observed a single time.

The sequencing input was blood. The TCR comes from a human donor who had recovered from COVID-19. V is TRBV19 and J is TRBJ1-2; D gene uncertain. CDR3 bases: TGTGCCAGTAGTATAGTGAGCCGCTCGTTCTATGGCTACACCTTC. This gives the protein CASSIVSRSFYGYTF.